This entry features one TCR beta chain sequence. Its antigen is as yet unknown. The genomic DNA of each subset was split evenly across several immunoSEQ plates. The data were produced by immunoSEQ multiplex PCR, yet TCRdb's version contains in-frame clones alone and is incomplete. The data show some 2.1 million clones, with over 85% seen just once and about 1.7% held by the top ten. The data were taken from a study of shared clonotypes between healthy human individuals. General study findings and limits: Across a few donors, naive CD4 shared around 5%, naive CD8 about 3.2%, memory CD4 roughly 2.4%, memory CD8 roughly 0.37%.

Deletions cut 6 bases from V and 2 bases from J, with 11 bases between. This CDR3 has 13 amino acids. CDR1 is WSHSY, CDR2 SAAADI, per germline. Naive CD8 cells lacked CD45RO, underwent positive selection for CCR7 and left out terminally differentiated effector memory CD45RA+ cells. The sequence was obtained from a man aged 18 to 30 in good health. Some clones in this sample may be carry-over from other donors' samples. V is TRBV10-2 and J is TRBJ2-7, with no clear D. The sample was naive CD8+ T cells from PBMCs. CDR3 region: CASSGQNPYEQYF. CDR3 DNA: TGCGCCAGCAGCGGCCAGAACCCCTACGAGCAGTACTTC.